This T cell receptor (beta chain) was observed in a study of blood T cell repertoires in COVID-19. This clone showed up just a few times. Profiling relied on immunoSEQ multiplex PCR, and the TCRdb table lists in-frame clones only, not all of them. The top ten hold about 4.2% of the sample, which has a few hundred thousand clones, about 86% seen once. Clinical history reported by participants formed the basis on which cohorts were assigned. Germline V CDR1 and CDR2: SGDLS, YYNGEE. Trimming cost V 3 bases and J 5 bases, with 18 bases left between them. The CDR3 is made up of 16 amino acids. The sequencing input was PBMCs or T cells enriched from blood (not recorded which). V usage is TRBV9 and J usage is TRBJ2-1; perhaps TRBD1 as D (6 bases). The source is a woman aged 35 to 49 with acute COVID-19. The CDR3 spells CASSALYWGLNNEQFF. In DNA form, the CDR3 reads TGTGCCAGCAGCGCTTTGTACTGGGGGCTAAACAATGAGCAGTTCTTC.